Sequencing of this TCR beta chain was carried out in a study of CD8 T cells in ankylosing spondylitis. TCRdb independently ran MiXCR on the 5' RACE reads; one entry per CDR3 protein. There are 250,000 to 300,000 distinct CDR3 sequences in the sample; 20% occur only once, and 7.8% lies in the top ten. The length of the CDR3 is 19 residues. Germline V gives CDR1 KGHDR, CDR2 SFDVKD. J gave up 0 bases and V 1 base, and 7 bases lay outside the gene matches. This clonotype was seen only a few times. The material sequenced was blood, either unsorted or a sorted T cell fraction (not recorded which). V and J are TRBV24-1 and TRBJ2-3; 12 positions match TRBD2. This clonotype originated in a male donor with ankylosing spondylitis or in good health (not recorded which). The CDR3 DNA is TGTGCCACCAGTGATTTCCCCGGACTAGCGGGGCTAAGCACAGATACGCAGTATTTT. Translated: CATSDFPGLAGLSTDTQYF.